The rows below give T cell receptor beta chains drawn from one sample of a study of blood T cell repertoires in COVID-19. The repertoire was sequenced with immunoSEQ multiplex PCR; TCRdb's copy has only in-frame clones and lacks some. The sample has over 200,000 clones; around 84% are singletons. Sequencing was performed on peripheral blood. Receptors originate from a woman of 80 years or more with active or convalescent COVID-19. The CDR3 runs from the conserved cysteine through the conserved F or W. D genes are given only for firm matches.

J | V | D | DNA | CDR3
TRBJ2-3 | TRBV5-4 | TRBD2 | TGTGCCAGCAGCTTGAATAGCGGGAGGGGAAATACGCAGTATTTT | CASSLNSGRGNTQYF
TRBJ2-1 | TRBV18 | TRBD1 | TGTGCCAGCTCACCACTCGGACAGGGGGACAATGAGCAGTTCTTC | CASSPLGQGDNEQFF
TRBJ2-5 | TRBV19 | TRBD2 | TGTGCCAGTAGTAGCGGGACTAGCGGCCAAGAGACCCAGTACTTC | CASSSGTSGQETQYF
TRBJ1-2 | TRBV7-9 | TRBD1 | TGTGCCAGCAGAATTATGTCAGGGGGCAGCTACACCTTC | CASRIMSGGSYTF
TRBJ2-5 | TRBV9 | TRBD2 | TGTGCCAGCAGCTCGCTGGTAGCGGGAGTGGGTGAGACCCAGTACTTC | CASSSLVAGVGETQYF
TRBJ1-1 | TRBV29-1 | . | TGCAGCGTTGAAGAGGGTGCGGGGACTGGGCTAGCTTTCTTT | CSVEEGAGTGLAFF
TRBJ2-1 | TRBV7-3 | TRBD1 | TGTGCCAGCAGCTTAGTACAGGGGAACAATGAGCAGTTCTTC | CASSLVQGNNEQFF
TRBJ1-4 | TRBV29-1 | . | TGCAGCGTCTTGAATGAAAAACTGTTTTTT | CSVLNEKLFF
TRBJ2-3 | TRBV5-1 | . | TGCGCCAGCAGCTTGTTGGGGGGAGGCACAGATACGCAGTATTTT | CASSLLGGGTDTQYF
TRBJ1-2 | TRBV5-1 | TRBD1 | TGCGCCAGCAGCGTCGGGGACAGTCAGAACTATGGCTACACCTTC | CASSVGDSQNYGYTF
TRBJ1-6 | TRBV9 | . | TGTGCCAGCAGCGTAGCCGCAGGGGCGCAATCACCCCTCCACTTT | CASSVAAGAQSPLHF
TRBJ2-2 | TRBV2 | . | TGTGCCAGCAGTGGGACAGTGAACACCGGGGAGCTGTTTTTT | CASSGTVNTGELFF
TRBJ2-5 | TRBV11-2 | . | TGTGCCAGCAGCCCACAGGGTTTCAGAGAGACCCAGTACTTC | CASSPQGFRETQYF
TRBJ1-2 | TRBV5-1 | . | TGCGCCAGCAGCCTTGGGCAAGTGAGTGGCTACACCTTC | CASSLGQVSGYTF